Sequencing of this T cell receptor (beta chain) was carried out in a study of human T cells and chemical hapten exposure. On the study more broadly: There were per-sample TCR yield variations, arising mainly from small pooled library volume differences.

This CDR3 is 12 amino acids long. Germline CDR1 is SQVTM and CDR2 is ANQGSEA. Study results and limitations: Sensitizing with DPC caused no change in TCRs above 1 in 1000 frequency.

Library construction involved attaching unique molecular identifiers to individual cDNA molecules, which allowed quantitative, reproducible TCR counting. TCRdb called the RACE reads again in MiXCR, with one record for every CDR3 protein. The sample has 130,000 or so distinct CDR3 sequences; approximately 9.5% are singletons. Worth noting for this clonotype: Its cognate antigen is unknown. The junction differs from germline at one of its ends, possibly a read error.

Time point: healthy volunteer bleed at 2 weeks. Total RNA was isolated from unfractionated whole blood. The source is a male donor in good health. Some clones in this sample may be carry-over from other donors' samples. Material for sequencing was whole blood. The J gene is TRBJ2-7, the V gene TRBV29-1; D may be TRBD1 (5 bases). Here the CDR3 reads CSVKYRSYEQHF. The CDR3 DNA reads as TGCAGCGTTAAGTACAGGTCCTACGAGCAGCACTTC.